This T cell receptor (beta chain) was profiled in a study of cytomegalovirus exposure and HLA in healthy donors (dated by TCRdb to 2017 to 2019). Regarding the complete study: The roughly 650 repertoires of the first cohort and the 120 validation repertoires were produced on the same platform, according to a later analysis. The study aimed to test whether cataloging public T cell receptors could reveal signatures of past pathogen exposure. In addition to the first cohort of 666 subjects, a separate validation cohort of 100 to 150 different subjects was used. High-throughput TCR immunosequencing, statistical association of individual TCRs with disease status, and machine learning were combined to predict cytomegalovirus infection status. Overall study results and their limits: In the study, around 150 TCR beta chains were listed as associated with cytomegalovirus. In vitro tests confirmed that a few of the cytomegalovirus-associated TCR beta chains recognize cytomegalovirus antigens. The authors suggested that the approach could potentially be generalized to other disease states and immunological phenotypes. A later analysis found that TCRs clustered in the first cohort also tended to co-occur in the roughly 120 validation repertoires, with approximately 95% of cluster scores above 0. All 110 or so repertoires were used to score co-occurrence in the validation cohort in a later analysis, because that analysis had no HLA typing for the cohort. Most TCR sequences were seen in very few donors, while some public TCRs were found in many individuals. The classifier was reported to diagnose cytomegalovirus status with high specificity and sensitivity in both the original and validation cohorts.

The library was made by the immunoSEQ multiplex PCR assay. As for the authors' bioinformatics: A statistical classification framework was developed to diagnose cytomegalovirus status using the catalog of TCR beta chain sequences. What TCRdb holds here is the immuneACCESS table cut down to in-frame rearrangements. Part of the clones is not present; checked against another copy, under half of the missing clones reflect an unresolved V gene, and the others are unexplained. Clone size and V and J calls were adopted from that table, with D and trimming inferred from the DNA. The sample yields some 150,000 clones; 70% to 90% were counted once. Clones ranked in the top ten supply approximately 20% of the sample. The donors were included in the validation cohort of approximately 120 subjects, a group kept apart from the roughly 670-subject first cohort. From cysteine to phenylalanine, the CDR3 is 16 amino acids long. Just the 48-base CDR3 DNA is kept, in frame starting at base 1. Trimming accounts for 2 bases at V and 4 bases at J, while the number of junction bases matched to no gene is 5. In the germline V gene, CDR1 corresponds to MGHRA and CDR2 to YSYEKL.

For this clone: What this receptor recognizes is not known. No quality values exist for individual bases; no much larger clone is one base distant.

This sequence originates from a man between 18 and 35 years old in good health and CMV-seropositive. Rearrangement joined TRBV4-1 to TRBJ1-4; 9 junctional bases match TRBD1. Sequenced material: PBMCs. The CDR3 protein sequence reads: CASSQPGQGFNEKLFF. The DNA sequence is TGCGCCAGCAGCCAACCGGGACAGGGCTTTAATGAAAAACTGTTTTTT.